The T cell receptor (beta chain) described here comes from a study of breast tumors, draining lymph nodes, adjacent tissues. Findings of the study overall: Data only fit, rather than demonstrated, lymph node origin of most tumor T cells. Tumor repertoires ranked between lymph nodes and nontumor tissue in diversity, with V and J gene preferences.

Germline lookup yields CDR1 MNHEY and CDR2 SVGEGT. The CDR3 consists of 16 residues. The trim removed 6 bases at V and 8 bases at J, leaving 17 bases unmatched. Ten or more counts support this clonotype. What it binds is not known. One entry per CDR3 protein, called by TCRdb with MiXCR from the multiplex PCR reads. The sample records 25,000 or so distinct CDR3 sequences, almost 70% being singletons. V and J are TRBV6-2 or TRBV6-3 and TRBJ2-3, with 7 bases matching TRBD1. The sequence came from a female donor with breast cancer. Some clones in this sample may be carry-over from other donors' samples. Sequenced material: tumor-adjacent breast tissue. Written as DNA, the CDR3 is TGTGCCAGCAGCCAACGACAGGGTGGTAATTTACGTACGCAGTATTTT. It translates to CASSQRQGGNLRTQYF.